A single sample gave rise to the 11 T cell receptor beta chains below, sequenced in a study of T cells in Graves' hyperthyroidism and ophthalmopathy. Amplification targeted TCR beta CDR3 regions from RNA transcripts. The HTBI set primed first-round TCR CDR3 RT-PCR. TCRdb reprocessed the multiplex PCR reads with MiXCR, giving one entry per CDR3 protein. This sample has about 660,000 distinct CDR3 sequences, with nearly 45% found just once. The sequenced sample consisted of peripheral blood or thyroid tissue (not recorded which). The origin of the receptors is an adult man with Graves' disease, either hyperthyroidism or ophthalmopathy (not recorded which).

The V gene is TRBV7-8, the J gene TRBJ2-2, with 9 bases identical to TRBD2. The CDR3 length is 18 residues. With 5 bases clipped from V and 0 bases from J, the junction kept 10 bases outside the gene matches. CDR1 SGHVS and CDR2 FQNEAQ come from the germline V gene. CDR3 DNA sequence: TGTGCCAGCAGCCCTCAGCGGCTAGCGGGGTCGAACACCGGGGAGCTGTTTTTT. The encoded protein is CASSPQRLAGSNTGELFF.

Regarding this clonotype: A junction boundary mismatches the germline segment, possibly from a read error. The chain links TRBV11-2 to TRBJ2-7; D gene ambiguous. The germline gives CDR1 SGHAT, CDR2 FQNNGV. The CDR3 loop spans 15 amino acids. The CDR3 region has the DNA TGTGCCAGCAGCTTGAGGCCCACTACCTCCTACGGGCAGTACTTC. Its protein is CASSLRPTTSYGQYF. Combining the CDR3 with reference TRBV11-2 and TRBJ2-7 gives the whole variable domain EAGVAQSPRYKIIEKRQSVAFWCNPISGHATLYWYQQILGQGPKLLIQFQNNGVVDDSQLPKDRFSAERLKGVDSTLKIQPAKLEDSAVYLCASSLRPTTSYGQYFGPGTRLTVT.

The CDR3: CASSPRTGYEKLFF. The CDR3 region has the DNA TGTGCCAGCAGCCCGCGGACAGGGTACGAAAAACTGTTTTTT. The chain is built from TRBV5-5 and TRBJ1-4; 8 bases match TRBD1. J was trimmed by 8 bases and V by 4 bases; bases with no gene match: 7. Germline V lookup: CDR1 SGHKS, CDR2 YYEKEE (reference sequence). The CDR3 spans 14 residues.

The rearrangement links TRBV6-5 to TRBJ1-2; 8 positions agree with TRBD1. The CDR3 length is 14 residues. Germline V lookup: CDR1 MNHEY, CDR2 SVGAGI. The J segment lost 11 bases and the V segment lost 6 bases, leaving 14 bases of the junction unmatched. CDR3 DNA: TGTGCCAGCAGCGATGCATTACAGGGGGGCCCGTACACCTTC. Residues: CASSDALQGGPYTF.

This rearrangement joins TRBV11-2 to TRBJ1-2; 7 bases align to TRBD1. Per germline, CDR1 SGHAT and CDR2 FQNNGV. V gave up 5 bases and J gave up 3 bases; unmatched junction bases: 12. The CDR3 has 16 amino acids. In DNA, the CDR3 is TGTGCCAGCAGCGTTGAAGACGCCGGGACAGACTATGGCTACACCTTC. As protein: CASSVEDAGTDYGYTF.

This clonotype was observed many times. This chain's CDR3 is CASSESGQATEKLFF. CDR3 DNA sequence: TGTGCCAGCAGTGAATCTGGGCAGGCCACTGAAAAACTGTTTTTT. The J gene is TRBJ1-4, the V gene TRBV25-1, with D hard to call. Germline V gene data show CDR1 as MGHDK and CDR2 as SYGVNS. Deletions cut 1 base from V and 7 bases from J, with 13 bases between. The CDR3 spans 15 residues.

Remarks on this clonotype: This may be a read error: a much more frequent sequence differs by one nucleotide. V and J are TRBV29-1 and TRBJ1-1, with D unresolved. Germline CDR1 is SQVTM and CDR2 is ANQGSEA. V lost 5 bases and J 2 bases, leaving 12 bases between the germline ends. The CDR3 sequence is 13 residues long. CDR3 sequence (DNA): TGCAGCGTTTGGGTCACACCCAACACTGAAGCTTTCTTT. Amino acid sequence: CSVWVTPNTEAFF.

The chain links TRBV7-3 to TRBJ2-2, with D possibly TRBD2 on 5 matching bases. V was shortened by 5 bases and J by 7 bases, with 14 bases between the two germline ends. Germline CDR1 and CDR2: SGHTA and FQGTGA. This CDR3 has 14 residues. The CDR3 sequence is CASSQDTEVGELFF. The CDR3 DNA sequence: TGTGCCAGCAGCCAAGACACGGAGGTCGGGGAGCTGTTTTTT.

This clonotype was found once. This may arise from a read error, as a much more abundant clone is one base away. The CDR3 end shows no conserved phenylalanine or tryptophan, and so a read error is likely. The V call is TRBV2, the J call TRBJ1-1; D unclear. The CDR3 is 11 residues long. Trimming removed 8 bases from V and 2 bases from J, with 6 bases in between. Germline values: CDR1 SNHLY, CDR2 FYNNEI. The CDR3 bases are TGTGCCAGCGACCTTAACACTGAAGCTTTCCTT. This codes for CASDLNTEAFL.

About this clonotype: Likely a read error: the CDR3 ends without its conserved phenylalanine or tryptophan. CDR3 protein: CASSQDLQGYGYTL. The CDR3 region has the DNA TGTGCCAGCAGCCAAGATTTACAGGGCTATGGCTACACCCTC. This chain joins TRBV2 and TRBJ1-2; possibly TRBD1 for D (6 bases). Germline V CDR1 and CDR2: SNHLY, FYNNEI. Trimming shortened V by 6 bases and J by 4 bases, and 15 bases separated the two germline ends. This CDR3 is built from 14 residues.

This rearrangement joins TRBV10-3 to TRBJ1-5, with TRBD1 identical over 12 bases. There are 16 residues in the CDR3. Germline trimming cut 0 bases from V and 7 bases from J; bases unmatched to any gene: 4. CDR1 and CDR2 from the germline V gene are ENHRY and SYGVKD. As DNA, the CDR3 is TGTGCCATCAGTGAGTCGGGACAGGGGGCGAAACAGCCCCAGCATTTT. Translated: CAISESGQGAKQPQHF.